Below, one T cell receptor (beta chain) is given with its context. The antigen remains unidentified. This sample was included in a study of PD-L1 blockade in urothelial cancer. Turning to the study itself: Analysis of blood occurred 3 weeks (second dose) and 6 weeks after treatment start.

Looked up from germline, CDR1 is SGDLS and CDR2 is YYNGEE. CDR3 size: 14 residues. The V end was cut by 1 base, the J end by 4 bases, with 10 bases between. The repertoire was sequenced with immunoSEQ multiplex PCR; TCRdb's copy has only in-frame clones and lacks some. Of about 66,000 clones in the sample, around nine tenths are singletons; the top ten hold roughly 12%. The study's findings and limits: Survival was better when pretreatment blood TCR clonality fell below the median.

Time point meaning: peripheral blood 6 weeks after treatment start. The receptor was isolated from a man aged 55-75 years with urothelial cancer. The chain has TRBV9 and TRBJ2-3; D perhaps matches TRBD1 (5 bases). Source: PBMCs, taken around atezolizumab (anti-PD-L1) treatment. The chain's CDR3 is CASSVTGVADTQYF. In nucleotides, the CDR3 is TGTGCCAGCAGCGTAACAGGAGTGGCAGATACGCAGTATTTT.